This T cell receptor beta chain was captured by sequencing in a study of Ad26.COV2.S vaccination and SARS-CoV-2 variants. Germline CDR1 is SGHTA and CDR2 is FQGNSA. Between the trimmed V and J ends, which lost 5 bases and 4 bases, there was a span of 12 bases. The CDR3 totals 14 residues. This clone was observed many times. Measured with immunoSEQ multiplex PCR; TCRdb has only the in-frame clones, and not every one. The repertoire holds some 290,000 clones, with around 85% as singletons. Treatment denoted: around 19 received Ad26.COV2.S at low or high dose, single or two shots; a few received placebo; per-sample allocation not given. Collection of the samples took place on day 63 after the first injection of vaccine or placebo.

This receptor was taken from a person between 18 and 65 years old who received the Ad26.COV2.S COVID-19 vaccine or a placebo. The sample consisted of peripheral blood, taken in a trial of Ad26.COV2.S vaccine versus placebo. J is TRBJ1-5 and V is TRBV7-2; unclear D gene. The CDR3 protein is CASSERTGNQPQHF. CDR3 bases: TGTGCCAGCAGCGAAAGGACTGGGAATCAGCCCCAGCATTTT.